This T cell receptor (beta chain) was identified during a study of cytomegalovirus exposure and HLA in healthy donors. It was with 60 Vbeta and 13 Jbeta primers that the PCR ran. Clones were sequenced by immunoSEQ multiplex PCR, and TCRdb holds only the in-frame ones, with some missing. The sample includes 150,000 to 200,000 clones, around 80% seen only once; the top ten take 4.4%. General study results and limits: Within an earlier analysis, most TCR beta V segments proved productive either about 87% or about 30% of the time. Available immune exposure information was restricted to CMV serostatus only. V segments that were indistinguishable, TRBV6-2 and TRBV6-3 among them, were omitted from analysis.

Trimming at V came to 4 bases and at J to 7 bases, leaving 8 bases not matched to a gene. There are 15 residues in the CDR3. Germline V gene data show CDR1 as KGHSH and CDR2 as LQKENI. Comments on this clone: Antigen unknown.

Sequenced input: PBMCs. The sequence derives from a young woman in good health and CMV-seropositive. The chain recombines TRBV18 with TRBJ1-4; TRBD1 agrees at 8 bases. The CDR3 spells CASSLTQGESEKLFF. DNA for the CDR3: TGTGCCAGCTCACTGACACAGGGGGAGAGTGAAAAACTGTTTTTT. The complete variable domain, with remaining parts taken from reference TRBV18 and TRBJ1-4, reads NAGVMQNPRHLVRRRGQEARLRCSPMKGHSHVYWYRQLPEEGLKFMVYLQKENIIDESGMPKERFSAEFPKEGPSILRIQQVVRGDSAAYFCASSLTQGESEKLFFGSGTQLSVL.